The clone carrying this T cell receptor beta chain was seen once. Its antigen is unknown. Using immunoSEQ multiplex PCR, the repertoire was profiled, and TCRdb retains in-frame clones only, with some absent. The sample consists of 140,000 to 150,000 clones, more than 75% of them appearing once. The CDR3 extends over 15 amino acids. Germline lookup yields CDR1 SGHKS and CDR2 YYEKEE (reference sequence). Trimming took off 1 base at V and 8 bases at J, with 16 bases between the two ends. Second-dose intervals of approximately 4 or approximately 12 weeks were pooled. The sample is drawn from a study of T cell responses to AZD1222 COVID-19 vaccine. Notes on the study in general: None of the repertoires were sampled until the peak T cell response had passed. Reportedly, nearly half the spike-specific TCRs target unmutated variant regions. Clonal diversity may have been underestimated, and the donors were mostly white British, with more females than males.

The chain recombines TRBV5-5 with TRBJ2-1; weak D call: TRBD1 (6 bases). The sequencing here drew on peripheral blood, taken 28 days after the second AZD1222 dose. The TCR originated in an adult who received the AZD1222 COVID-19 vaccine. In DNA, the CDR3 is TGTGCCAGCAGCTTGACCGGACAGAAGAGCGATGAGCAGTTCTTC. This codes for CASSLTGQKSDEQFF.